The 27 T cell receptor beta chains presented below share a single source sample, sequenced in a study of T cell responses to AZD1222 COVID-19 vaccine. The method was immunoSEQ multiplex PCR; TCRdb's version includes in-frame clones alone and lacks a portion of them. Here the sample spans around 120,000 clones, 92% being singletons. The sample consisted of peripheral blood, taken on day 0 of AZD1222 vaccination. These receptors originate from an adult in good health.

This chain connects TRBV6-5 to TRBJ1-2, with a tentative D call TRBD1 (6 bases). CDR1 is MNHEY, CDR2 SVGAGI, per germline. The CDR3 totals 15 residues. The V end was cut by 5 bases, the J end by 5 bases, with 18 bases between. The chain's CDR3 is CASSPVRGRGYGYTF. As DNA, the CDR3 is TGTGCCAGCAGTCCCGTCCGGGGCAGGGGTTATGGCTACACCTTC.

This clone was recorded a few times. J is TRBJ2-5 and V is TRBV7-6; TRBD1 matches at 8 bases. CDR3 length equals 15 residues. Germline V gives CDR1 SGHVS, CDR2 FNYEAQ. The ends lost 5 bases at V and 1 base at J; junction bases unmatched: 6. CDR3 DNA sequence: TGTGCCAGCAGCACCAGACAGGGGCGCCAAGAGACCCAGTACTTC. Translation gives CASSTRQGRQETQYF.

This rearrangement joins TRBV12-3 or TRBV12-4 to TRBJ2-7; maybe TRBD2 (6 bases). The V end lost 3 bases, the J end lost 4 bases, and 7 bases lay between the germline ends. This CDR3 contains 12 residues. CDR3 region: CASSLAGYEQYF. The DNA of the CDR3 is TGTGCCAGCAGTTTGGCGGGATACGAGCAGTACTTC.

The CDR3 region is CASSDGVAGAYEQYF. CDR3 DNA sequence: TGTGCCAGCAGTGACGGGGTAGCGGGAGCCTACGAGCAGTACTTC. This chain joins TRBV25-1 and TRBJ2-7; 9 bases are shared with TRBD2. Germline CDR1 MGHDK, CDR2 SYGVNS. V gave up 3 bases and J gave up 2 bases; unmatched junction bases: 5. The CDR3 has 15 residues.

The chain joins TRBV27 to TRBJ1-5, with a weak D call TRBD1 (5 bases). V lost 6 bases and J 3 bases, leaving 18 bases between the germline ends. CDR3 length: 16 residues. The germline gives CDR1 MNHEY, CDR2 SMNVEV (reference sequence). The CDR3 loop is CASSSGQGADNQPQHF. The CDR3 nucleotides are TGTGCCAGCAGCTCGGGGCAGGGAGCGGACAATCAGCCCCAGCATTTT.

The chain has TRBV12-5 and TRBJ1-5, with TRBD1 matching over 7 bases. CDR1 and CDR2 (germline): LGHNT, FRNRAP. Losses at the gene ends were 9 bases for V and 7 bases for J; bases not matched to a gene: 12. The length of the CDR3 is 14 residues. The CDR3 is CASGPTGETQPQHF. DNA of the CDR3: TGTGCTAGCGGACCTACAGGGGAGACACAGCCCCAGCATTTT. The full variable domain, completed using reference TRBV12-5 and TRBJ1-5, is DARVTQTPRHKVTEMGQEVTMRCQPILGHNTVFWYRQTMMQGLELLAYFRNRAPLDDSGMPKDRFSAEMPDATLATLKIQPSEPRDSAVYFCASGPTGETQPQHFGDGTRLSIL.

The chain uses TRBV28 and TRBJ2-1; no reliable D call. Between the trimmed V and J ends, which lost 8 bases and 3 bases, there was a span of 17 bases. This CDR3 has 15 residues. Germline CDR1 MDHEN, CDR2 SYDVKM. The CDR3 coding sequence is TGTGCCAGCGCCGCTGGGCTGCTCCACTACAATGAGCAGTTCTTC. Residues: CASAAGLLHYNEQFF.

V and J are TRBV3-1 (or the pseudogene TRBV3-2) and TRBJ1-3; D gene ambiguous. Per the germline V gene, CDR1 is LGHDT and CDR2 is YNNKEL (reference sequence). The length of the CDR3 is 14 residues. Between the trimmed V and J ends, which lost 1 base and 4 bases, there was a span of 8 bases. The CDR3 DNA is TGTGCCAGCAGCCAAGCAGCTAGAGGAAACACCATATATTTT. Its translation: CASSQAARGNTIYF.

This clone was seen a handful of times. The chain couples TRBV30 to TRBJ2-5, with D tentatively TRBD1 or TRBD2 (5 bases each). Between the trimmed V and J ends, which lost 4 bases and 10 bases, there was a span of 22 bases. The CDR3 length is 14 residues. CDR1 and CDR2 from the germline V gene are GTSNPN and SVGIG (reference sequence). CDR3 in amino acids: CAWNRDGNVERQYF. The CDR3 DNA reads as TGTGCCTGGAATCGGGACGGTAATGTCGAGCGCCAGTACTTC.

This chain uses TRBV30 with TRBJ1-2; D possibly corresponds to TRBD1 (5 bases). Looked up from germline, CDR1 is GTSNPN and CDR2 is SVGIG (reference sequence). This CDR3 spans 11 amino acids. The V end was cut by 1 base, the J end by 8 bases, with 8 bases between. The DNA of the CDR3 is TGTGCCTGGAGTGGGGACCTGGGCTACACCTTC. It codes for CAWSGDLGYTF.

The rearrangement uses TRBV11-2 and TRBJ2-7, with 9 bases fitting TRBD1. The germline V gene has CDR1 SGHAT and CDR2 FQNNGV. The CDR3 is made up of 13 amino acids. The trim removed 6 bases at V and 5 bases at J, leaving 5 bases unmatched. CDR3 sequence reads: CASSPDRGDEQYF. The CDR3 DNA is TGTGCCAGCAGTCCGGACAGGGGCGACGAGCAGTACTTC.

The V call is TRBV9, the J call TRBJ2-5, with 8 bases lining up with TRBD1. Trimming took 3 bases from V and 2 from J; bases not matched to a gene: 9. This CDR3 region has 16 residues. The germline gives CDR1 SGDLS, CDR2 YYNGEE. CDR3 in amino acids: CASSAAGTGGQETQYF. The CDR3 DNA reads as TGTGCCAGCAGCGCGGCGGGAACAGGGGGTCAAGAGACCCAGTACTTC.

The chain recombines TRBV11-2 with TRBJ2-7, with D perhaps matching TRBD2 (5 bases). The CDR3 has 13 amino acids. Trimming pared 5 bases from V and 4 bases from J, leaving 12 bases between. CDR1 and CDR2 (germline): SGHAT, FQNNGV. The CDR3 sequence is CASSHGMEYEQYF. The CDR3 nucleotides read TGTGCCAGCAGCCACGGGATGGAATACGAGCAGTACTTC.

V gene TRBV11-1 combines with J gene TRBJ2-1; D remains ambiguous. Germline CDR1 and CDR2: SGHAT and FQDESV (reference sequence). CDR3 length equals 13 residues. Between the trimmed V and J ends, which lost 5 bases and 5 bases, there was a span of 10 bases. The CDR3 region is CASSLGRHNEQFF. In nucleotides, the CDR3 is TGTGCCAGCAGCCTTGGACGGCACAATGAGCAGTTCTTC.

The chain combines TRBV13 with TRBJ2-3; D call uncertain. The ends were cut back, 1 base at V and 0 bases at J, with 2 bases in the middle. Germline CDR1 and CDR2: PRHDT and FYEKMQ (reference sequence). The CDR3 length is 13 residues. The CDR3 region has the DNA TGTGCCAGCAGCTTAGCTAGCACAGATACGCAGTATTTT. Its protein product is CASSLASTDTQYF.

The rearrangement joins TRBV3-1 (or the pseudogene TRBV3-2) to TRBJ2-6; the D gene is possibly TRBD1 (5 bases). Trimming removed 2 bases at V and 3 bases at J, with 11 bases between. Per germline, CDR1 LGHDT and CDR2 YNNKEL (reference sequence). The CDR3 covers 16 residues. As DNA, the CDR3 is TGTGCCAGCAGCCAATCAACAGGCAGTGGGGCCAACGTCCTGACTTTC. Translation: CASSQSTGSGANVLTF.

The CDR3 loop reads CASKKGGIYEQYF. CDR3 sequence (DNA): TGTGCCAGCAAAAAAGGGGGGATTTACGAGCAGTACTTC. The V gene is TRBV28, the J gene TRBJ2-7; the D call may be TRBD1 or TRBD2 (6 bases each). V lost 7 bases and J 4 bases, leaving 14 bases between the germline ends. The V gene's germline CDR1 is MDHEN and CDR2 SYDVKM. The CDR3 contains 13 residues.

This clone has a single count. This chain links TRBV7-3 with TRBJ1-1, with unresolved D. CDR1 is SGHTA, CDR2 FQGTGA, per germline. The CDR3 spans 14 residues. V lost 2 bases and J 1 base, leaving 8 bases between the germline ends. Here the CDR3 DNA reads TGTGCCAGCAGCTTAGGTCGGTCGAACACTGAAGCTTTCTTT. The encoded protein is CASSLGRSNTEAFF. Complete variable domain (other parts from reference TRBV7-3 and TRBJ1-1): GAGVSQTPSNKVTEKGKYVELRCDPISGHTALYWYRQSLGQGPEFLIYFQGTGAADDSGLPNDRFFAVRPEGSVSTLKIQRTERGDSAVYLCASSLGRSNTEAFFGQGTRLTVV.

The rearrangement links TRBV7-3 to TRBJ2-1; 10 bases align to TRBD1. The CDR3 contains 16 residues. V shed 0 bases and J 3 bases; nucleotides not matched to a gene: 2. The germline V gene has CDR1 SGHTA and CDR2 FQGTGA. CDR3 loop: CASSLTGQGGYNEQFF. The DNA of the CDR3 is TGTGCCAGCAGCTTAACCGGACAGGGGGGCTACAATGAGCAGTTCTTC.

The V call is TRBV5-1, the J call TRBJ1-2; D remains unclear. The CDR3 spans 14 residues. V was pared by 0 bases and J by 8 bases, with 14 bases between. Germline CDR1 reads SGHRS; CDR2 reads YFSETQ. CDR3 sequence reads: CASSLVPGTGGYTF. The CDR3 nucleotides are TGCGCCAGCAGCTTGGTTCCGGGAACGGGGGGCTACACCTTC.

The CDR3 reads CASSLRTSGGPKNEQFF. The CDR3 DNA sequence: TGTGCCAGCAGCCTTCGGACTAGCGGGGGACCTAAAAATGAGCAGTTCTTC. V is TRBV3-1 (or the pseudogene TRBV3-2) and J is TRBJ2-1; 13 bases are shared with TRBD2. The V and J ends lost 4 bases and 7 bases, in that order; junction bases with no gene match: 10. The CDR3 runs 17 residues. Germline CDR1 LGHDT, CDR2 YNNKEL (reference sequence).

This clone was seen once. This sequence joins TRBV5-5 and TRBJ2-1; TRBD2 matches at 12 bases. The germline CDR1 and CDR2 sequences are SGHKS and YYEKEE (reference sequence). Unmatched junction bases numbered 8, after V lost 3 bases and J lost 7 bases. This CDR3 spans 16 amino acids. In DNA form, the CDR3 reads TGTGCCAGCAGCTCCTCTAGCGGGAGGGCCGTAAATGAGCAGTTCTTC. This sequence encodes CASSSSSGRAVNEQFF.

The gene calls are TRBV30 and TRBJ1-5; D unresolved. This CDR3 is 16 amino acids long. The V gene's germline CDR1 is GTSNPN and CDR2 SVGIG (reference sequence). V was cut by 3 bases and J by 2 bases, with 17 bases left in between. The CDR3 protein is CAWSFRRAGGNQPQHF. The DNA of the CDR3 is TGTGCCTGGAGCTTTAGGAGGGCCGGCGGCAATCAGCCCCAGCATTTT.

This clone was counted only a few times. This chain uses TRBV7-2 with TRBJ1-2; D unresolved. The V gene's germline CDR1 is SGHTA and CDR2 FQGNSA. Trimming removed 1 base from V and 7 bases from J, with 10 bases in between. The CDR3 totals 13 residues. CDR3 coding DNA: TGTGCCAGCAGCTTAGAGCGGGGTAGTGGCTACACCTTC. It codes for CASSLERGSGYTF.

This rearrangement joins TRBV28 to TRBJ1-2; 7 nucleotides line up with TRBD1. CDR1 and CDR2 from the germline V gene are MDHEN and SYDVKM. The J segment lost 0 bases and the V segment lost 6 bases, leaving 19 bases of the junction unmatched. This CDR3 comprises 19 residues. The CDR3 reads CASRLPGQFGITTNYGYTF. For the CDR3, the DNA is TGTGCCAGCAGATTACCGGGACAGTTCGGGATAACGACTAACTATGGCTACACCTTC.

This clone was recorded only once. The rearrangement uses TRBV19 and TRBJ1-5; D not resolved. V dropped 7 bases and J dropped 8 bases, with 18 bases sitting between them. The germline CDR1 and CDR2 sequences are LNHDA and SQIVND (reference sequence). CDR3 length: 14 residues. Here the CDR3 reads CASTSLEGGKPQHF. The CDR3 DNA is TGTGCCAGTACCTCTCTCGAAGGCGGAAAGCCCCAGCATTTT. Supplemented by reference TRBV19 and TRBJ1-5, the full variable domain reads DGGITQSPKYLFRKEGQNVTLSCEQNLNHDAMYWYRQDPGQGLRLIYYSQIVNDFQKGDIAEGYSVSREKKESFPLTVTSAQKNPTAFYLCASTSLEGGKPQHFGDGTRLSIL.

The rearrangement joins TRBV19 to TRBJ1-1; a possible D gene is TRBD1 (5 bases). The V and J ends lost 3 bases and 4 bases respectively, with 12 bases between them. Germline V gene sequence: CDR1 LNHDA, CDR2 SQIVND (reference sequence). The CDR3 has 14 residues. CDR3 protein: CASSIRAGGTEAFF. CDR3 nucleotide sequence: TGTGCCAGTAGTATCAGGGCCGGGGGCACTGAAGCTTTCTTT.